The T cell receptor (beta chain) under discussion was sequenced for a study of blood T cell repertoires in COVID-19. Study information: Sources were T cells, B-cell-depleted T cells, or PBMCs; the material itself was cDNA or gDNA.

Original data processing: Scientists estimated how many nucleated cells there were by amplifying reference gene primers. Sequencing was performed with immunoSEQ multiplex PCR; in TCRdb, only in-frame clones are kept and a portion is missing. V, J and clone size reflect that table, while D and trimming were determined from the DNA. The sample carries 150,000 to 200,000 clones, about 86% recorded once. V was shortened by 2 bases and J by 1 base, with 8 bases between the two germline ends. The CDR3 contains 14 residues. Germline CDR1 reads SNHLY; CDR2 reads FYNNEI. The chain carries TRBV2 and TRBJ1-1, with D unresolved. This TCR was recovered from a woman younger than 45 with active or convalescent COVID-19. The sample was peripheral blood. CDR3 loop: CASSESVGNTEAFF. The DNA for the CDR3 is TGTGCCAGCAGTGAATCGGTCGGGAACACTGAAGCTTTCTTT.